These 29 T cell receptor beta chains came from one sample sequenced in a study of T cell responses to AZD1222 COVID-19 vaccine. Assay used: immunoSEQ multiplex PCR; TCRdb lists only in-frame clones, some missing. The table includes 140,000 to 150,000 clones, roughly 89% detected once. The specimen was peripheral blood, collected 28 days after the second dose of the MenACWY control vaccine. All receptors derive from an adult who received the MenACWY meningococcal vaccine as a control.

The J gene is TRBJ1-1, the V gene TRBV11-3; D gene unclear. The V end was cut by 1 base, the J end by 3 bases, with 6 bases between. The CDR3 has 13 residues. CDR1 and CDR2 from the germline V gene are SGHNT and YENEEA. The DNA for the CDR3 is TGTGCCAGCAGCTTAGGGGCGGACACTGAAGCTTTCTTT. This translates into CASSLGADTEAFF.

This clone has a handful of counts. The V call is TRBV4-3, the J call TRBJ2-1; D not certain. Germline V lookup: CDR1 LGHNA, CDR2 YSLEER. The CDR3 is made up of 15 amino acids. V gave up 2 bases and J gave up 5 bases, with 13 bases separating them. The chain's CDR3 is CASSQNGGWNNEQFF. Written as DNA, the CDR3 is TGCGCCAGCAGCCAAAATGGCGGATGGAACAATGAGCAGTTCTTC.

The chain combines TRBV28 with TRBJ2-2, with 8 bases lining up with TRBD2. Germline lookup yields CDR1 MDHEN and CDR2 SYDVKM. The CDR3 runs 17 residues. J lost 4 bases, V lost 3 bases, and 10 bases had no gene match. CDR3 residues: CASSFKSGGLFTGELFF. CDR3 DNA: TGTGCCAGCAGTTTTAAATCGGGGGGGCTCTTCACCGGGGAGCTGTTTTTT. Combining the CDR3 with reference TRBV28 and TRBJ2-2 gives the whole variable domain DVKVTQSSRYLVKRTGEKVFLECVQDMDHENMFWYRQDPGLGLRLIYFSYDVKMKEKGDIPEGYSVSREKKERFSLILESASTNQTSMYLCASSFKSGGLFTGELFFGEGSRLTVL.

The chain employs TRBV7-2 and TRBJ1-3; no clear D. The CDR3 sequence is 15 residues long. Germline V lookup: CDR1 SGHTA, CDR2 FQGNSA. The V and J ends lost 5 bases and 0 bases respectively, with 11 bases between them. In DNA form, the CDR3 reads TGTGCCAGCAGCCATAATTTAGGCTCTGGAAACACCATATATTTT. Protein product: CASSHNLGSGNTIYF.

A few counts support this clone. V and J are TRBV18 and TRBJ2-7; TRBD1 aligns across 8 bases. The CDR3 has 15 amino acids. The V gene end was trimmed by 1 base and the J gene end by 1 base; junction bases not matched to a gene: 3. Germline CDR1 is KGHSH and CDR2 is LQKENI. The CDR3 DNA reads as TGTGCCAGCTCACCACAGGGACAGGCATCCTACGAGCAGTACTTC. Translation gives CASSPQGQASYEQYF.

The gene calls are TRBV5-1 and TRBJ1-5; unclear D gene. V was pared by 4 bases and J by 0 bases, with 5 bases between. In germline, CDR1 is SGHRS, CDR2 YFSETQ. The CDR3 has 13 amino acids. CDR3 sequence reads: CASSINSNQPQHF. Here the CDR3 DNA reads TGCGCCAGCAGCATTAATAGCAATCAGCCCCAGCATTTT. Filled out from reference TRBV5-1 and TRBJ1-5, the complete variable domain reads KAGVTQTPRYLIKTRGQQVTLSCSPISGHRSVSWYQQTPGQGLQFLFEYFSETQRNKGNFPGRFSGRQFSNSRSEMNVSTLELGDSALYLCASSINSNQPQHFGDGTRLSIL.

Points on this clone: This specimen includes other DNA sequences encoding the same CDR3. This sequence joins TRBV7-2 and TRBJ2-5, with D perhaps TRBD2 (6 bases). CDR3 length: 13 residues. V was cut by 3 bases and J by 4 bases, with 9 bases left in between. Per the germline V gene, CDR1 is SGHTA and CDR2 is FQGNSA. The CDR3 DNA reads as TGTGCCAGCAGCTTCGCGGGATCAGAGACCCAGTACTTC. Translation: CASSFAGSETQYF. Full variable domain (outside the CDR3, taken from reference TRBV7-2 and TRBJ2-5): GAGVSQSPSNKVTEKGKDVELRCDPISGHTALYWYRQSLGQGLEFLIYFQGNSAPDKSGLPSDRFSAERTGGSVSTLTIQRTQQEDSAVYLCASSFAGSETQYFGPGTRLLVL.

The rearrangement uses TRBV6-1 and TRBJ2-3, with D unclear. CDR1 is MNHNS and CDR2 is SASEGT in the germline V gene. This CDR3 region has 14 residues. V shed 1 base and J shed 2 bases, with 7 bases lying between them. The chain's CDR3 is CASSEVGATDTQYF. CDR3 DNA: TGTGCCAGCAGTGAAGTGGGTGCCACAGATACGCAGTATTTT.

This clone appeared a single time. The CDR3 is CASSQGQGPYNEQFF. CDR3 nucleotide sequence: TGTGCCAGCAGCCAGGGACAGGGGCCGTACAATGAGCAGTTCTTC. The rearrangement uses TRBV7-3 and TRBJ2-1; 10 nucleotides align to TRBD1. CDR3 length equals 15 residues. V was pared by 5 bases and J by 4 bases, with 5 bases of the junction left unmatched. Germline CDR1 is SGHTA and CDR2 is FQGTGA.

A word on this clone: Other nucleotide sequences in the sample specify the same CDR3. V gene TRBV18 combines with J gene TRBJ1-1; D unclear. With 2 bases removed from V and 5 bases from J, the gap between germline ends came to 6 bases. The CDR3 loop spans 12 amino acids. In germline, CDR1 is KGHSH, CDR2 LQKENI. The CDR3 is CASSPSGTEAFF. DNA of the CDR3: TGTGCCAGCTCACCATCTGGGACTGAAGCTTTCTTT.

The rearrangement uses TRBV9 and TRBJ2-1, with TRBD1 matching 9 bases. CDR3 size: 12 residues. Germline V CDR1 and CDR2: SGDLS, YYNGEE. The ends lost 3 bases at V and 9 bases at J; junction bases unmatched: 1. The CDR3 DNA reads TGTGCCAGCAGCGCGGACAGGGGTGAGCAGTTCTTC. Amino acids: CASSADRGEQFF.

Written as DNA, the CDR3 is TGTGCCACCAGTGATTTGGGGCAAGCTTCTAGCACAGATACGCAGTATTTT. Protein sequence: CATSDLGQASSTDTQYF. V and J are TRBV24-1 and TRBJ2-3; D is unclear. Germline V gene sequence: CDR1 KGHDR, CDR2 SFDVKD. V lost 0 bases and J lost 0, with 12 bases in between. This CDR3 contains 17 residues.

The chain couples TRBV7-2 to TRBJ2-1; 13 nucleotides line up with TRBD2. The CDR3 length is 19 residues. Germline V lookup: CDR1 SGHTA, CDR2 FQGNSA. V lost 2 bases and J lost 5; bases outside the gene matches: 12. The CDR3 region has the DNA TGTGCCAGCAGCTTATCCCTTCCCCGACTAGCGGGAGGAAACAATGAGCAGTTCTTC. Translated: CASSLSLPRLAGGNNEQFF.

J is TRBJ2-2 and V is TRBV27; D is ambiguous. The germline V and J ends were trimmed by 4 bases and 6 bases, with 9 bases remaining between them. Germline CDR1 reads MNHEY; CDR2 reads SMNVEV (reference sequence). The CDR3 extends over 13 amino acids. The CDR3 bases are TGTGCCAGCAGTTATAGACGACCCGGGGAGCTGTTTTTT. It encodes CASSYRRPGELFF.

This rearrangement joins TRBV28 to TRBJ2-7; D call uncertain. The CDR3 sequence is 16 residues long. The V gene's germline CDR1 is MDHEN and CDR2 SYDVKM. Trimming pared 3 bases from V and 0 bases from J, leaving 15 bases between. The CDR3 spells CASSFGAGHSSYEQYF. In DNA form, the CDR3 reads TGTGCCAGCAGTTTCGGAGCCGGGCATAGCTCCTACGAGCAGTACTTC.

The chain combines TRBV27 with TRBJ2-5; D gene unclear. CDR3 length: 14 amino acids. Germline CDR1 and CDR2: MNHEY and SMNVEV (reference sequence). Trimming cost V 5 bases and J 1 base, with 11 bases left between them. The CDR3 sequence is CASSPRWIQETQYF. DNA for the CDR3: TGTGCCAGCAGTCCCCGATGGATCCAAGAGACCCAGTACTTC.

This clone has more than one count but fewer than ten. This chain connects TRBV6-5 to TRBJ2-7; no clear D gene. Per the germline V gene, CDR1 is MNHEY and CDR2 is SVGAGI. CDR3 length: 14 residues. The V and J ends lost 5 bases and 0 bases respectively, with 11 bases between them. The CDR3 sequence: CASSLHRNSYEQYF. The CDR3 DNA reads as TGTGCCAGCAGTCTCCATCGCAACTCCTACGAGCAGTACTTC.

The gene calls are TRBV19 and TRBJ1-3; no clear D gene. The CDR3 has 16 residues. Germline loops: CDR1 LNHDA, CDR2 SQIVND (reference sequence). The V end lost 3 bases, the J end lost 0 bases, and 12 bases lay between the germline ends. The DNA of the CDR3 is TGTGCCAGTAGTATTGCCAACCCCCTCTCTGGAAACACCATATATTTT. Amino acids: CASSIANPLSGNTIYF.

The chain joins TRBV5-4 to TRBJ2-1; 13 bases line up with TRBD2. Trimming took 3 bases from V and 6 from J; bases not matched to a gene: 3. The germline CDR1 and CDR2 sequences are SGHNT and YYREEE (reference sequence). The CDR3 is 15 residues long. CDR3: CASSSGLAGANEQFF. The DNA for the CDR3 is TGTGCCAGCAGCTCAGGACTAGCGGGAGCCAATGAGCAGTTCTTC.

The V call is TRBV19, the J call TRBJ1-5; D is ambiguous. The length of the CDR3 is 14 residues. Germline loops: CDR1 LNHDA, CDR2 SQIVND (reference sequence). V was pared by 5 bases and J by 5 bases, with 13 bases between. CDR3 loop: CASSPTGWDQPQHF. In DNA form, the CDR3 reads TGTGCCAGTAGTCCGACGGGTTGGGATCAGCCCCAGCATTTT.

The chain employs TRBV7-2 and TRBJ2-4, with TRBD2 as a possible D gene (6 bases). The CDR3 consists of 16 residues. Germline CDR1 and CDR2: SGHTA and FQGNSA. Trimming took off 2 bases at V and 9 bases at J, with 20 bases between the two ends. The CDR3 spells CASSLWGEGGTGIQYF. In DNA form, the CDR3 reads TGTGCCAGCAGCTTATGGGGGGAAGGCGGGACGGGCATTCAGTACTTC.

The chain couples TRBV20-1 to TRBJ2-1; D unclear. The CDR3 runs 11 residues. Germline CDR1 and CDR2: DFQATT and SNEGSKA (reference sequence). Trimming removed 6 bases at V and 9 bases at J, with 12 bases between. CDR3 sequence reads: CSAVRVGEQFF. As DNA, the CDR3 is TGCAGTGCGGTCCGAGTGGGTGAGCAGTTCTTC.

V usage is TRBV28 and J usage is TRBJ1-5, with 7 bases that match TRBD1. The CDR3 has 14 residues. The trim removed 7 bases at V and 1 base at J, leaving 4 bases unmatched. The germline V gene has CDR1 MDHEN and CDR2 SYDVKM. In nucleotides, the CDR3 is TGTGCCAGCACCGAACAGGGGAGCAATCAGCCCCAGCATTTT. Its translation: CASTEQGSNQPQHF.

About this clone itself: One end of the junction is discordant with germline, which a read error may explain. The chain links TRBV5-1 to TRBJ2-3, with D perhaps given as TRBD1 or TRBD2 (5 bases each). CDR3 length: 13 amino acids. The germline V gene encodes CDR1 SGHRS and CDR2 YFSETQ. This CDR3 reads CASSLRGTDTQYF. The CDR3 nucleotides read TGCGCCAGCAGCTTGCGGGGCACGGATACGCAGTATTTT. The whole variable domain, remainder taken from reference TRBV5-1 and TRBJ2-3, is KAGVTQTPRYLIKTRGQQVTLSCSPISGHRSVSWYQQTPGQGLQFLFEYFSETQRNKGNFPGRFSGRQFSNSRSEMNVSTLELGDSALYLCASSLRGTDTQYFGPGTRLTVL.

The CDR3, as DNA: TGTGCCAGTAGTTCCACCGACACCTCTGGAAACACCATATATTTT. This codes for CASSSTDTSGNTIYF. The chain recombines TRBV19 with TRBJ1-3; D remains unclear. This CDR3 is built from 15 residues. The germline CDR1 and CDR2 sequences are LNHDA and SQIVND (reference sequence). Trimming removed 5 bases at V and 0 bases at J, with 11 bases between.

The chain carries TRBV4-3 and TRBJ1-1, with TRBD1 as a possible D gene (5 bases). This CDR3 contains 13 residues. In germline, CDR1 is LGHNA, CDR2 YSLEER. V was cut by 0 bases and J by 4 bases, with 6 bases left in between. CDR3 amino acids: CASSQDQGTEAFF. Here the CDR3 DNA reads TGCGCCAGCAGCCAAGATCAGGGCACTGAAGCTTTCTTT.

The chain couples TRBV6-2 or TRBV6-3 to TRBJ1-2; D gene ambiguous. Trimming removed 6 bases at V and 4 bases at J, with 9 bases between. The V gene's germline CDR1 is MNHEY and CDR2 SVGEGT. The CDR3 has 12 residues. DNA for the CDR3: TGTGCCAGCAGCGCCAGCCTCTATGGCTACACCTTC. Translated, it gives CASSASLYGYTF.

The chain employs TRBV5-1 and TRBJ2-7; the match to TRBD1 covers 10 bases. The CDR3 length is 16 residues. Germline assignment: CDR1 SGHRS and CDR2 YFSETQ. The J segment lost 3 bases and the V segment lost 0 bases, leaving 6 bases of the junction unmatched. CDR3 residues: CASSLGQGATNYEQYF. In DNA, the CDR3 is TGCGCCAGCAGCTTGGGACAGGGGGCTACTAACTACGAGCAGTACTTC.

The genes are TRBV18 and TRBJ2-4; 10 bases are shared with TRBD1. This CDR3 has 14 residues. Trimming at V came to 4 bases and at J to 8 bases, leaving 5 bases not matched to a gene. Germline V gene data show CDR1 as KGHSH and CDR2 as LQKENI. CDR3 residues: CASSRDRGRDIQYF. DNA of the CDR3: TGTGCCAGCTCACGCGACAGGGGGCGAGACATTCAGTACTTC.